This entry lists 25 T cell receptor beta chains sequenced from one sample in a study of blood T cells in healthy people across ages. A sample-barcoded 5' primer and a J-beta primer mix were used in a second PCR of roughly 7 to 11 cycles. TCRdb redid the calling of the 5' RACE reads with MiXCR, one entry per CDR3 protein. The sample has about 1.5 million distinct CDR3 sequences, roughly 43% seen once. Sequencing was performed on blood. The receptors here all came from a woman between 18 and 29 years old in good health.

The rearrangement links TRBV7-3 to TRBJ1-1, with D possibly TRBD1 on 5 matching bases. The CDR3 is 15 amino acids. V shed 1 base and J shed 4 bases, with 13 bases lying between them. Per the germline V gene, CDR1 is SGHTA and CDR2 is FQGTGA. The CDR3, as DNA: TGTGCCAGCAGCTTAAGGGGGGGGAGGGCCACTGAAGCTTTCTTT. Protein sequence: CASSLRGGRATEAFF.

The V call is TRBV21-1, the J call TRBJ2-5; the table's D call, TRBD1, was not checked against the DNA. TRBV21-1 is assigned pseudogene status. The CDR3 has 14 residues. The CDR3 is CASSSPPGPNEQYF. The CDR3 DNA reads as TGTGCCAGCAGCAGCCCCCCGGGGCCCAATGAGCAGTACTTC.

This clonotype was counted many times. The CDR3: CASSFGDRVHEQFF. Here the CDR3 DNA reads TGTGCCAGCAGCTTCGGGGACAGGGTTCATGAGCAGTTCTTC. V gene TRBV5-6 combines with J gene TRBJ2-1; the match to TRBD1 covers 9 bases. With 2 bases clipped from V and 8 bases from J, the junction kept 5 bases outside the gene matches. The CDR3 is made up of 14 amino acids. Germline V gene data show CDR1 as SGHDT and CDR2 as YYEEEE. Using reference TRBV5-6 and TRBJ2-1 for the parts outside the CDR3, the full variable domain is DAGVTQSPTHLIKTRGQQVTLRCSPKSGHDTVSWYQQALGQGPQFIFQYYEEEERQRGNFPDRFSGHQFPNYSSELNVNALLLGDSALYLCASSFGDRVHEQFFGPGTRLTVL.

The chain joins TRBV29-1 to TRBJ2-1, with D unresolved. The germline V gene has CDR1 SQVTM and CDR2 ANQGSEA. This CDR3 is 12 amino acids long. Trimming shortened V by 5 bases and J by 5 bases, and 10 bases separated the two germline ends. As DNA, the CDR3 is TGCAGCGTTTTTAAGAGTAACAATGAGCAGTTCTTC. Protein product: CSVFKSNNEQFF.

The chain is built from TRBV20-1 and TRBJ2-4, with a possible D match to TRBD1 (6 bases). The J call may be faulty, since TRBJ2-7 better matches the DNA end. This CDR3 comprises 13 residues. Germline lookup yields CDR1 DFQATT and CDR2 SNEGSKA (reference sequence). CDR3 sequence (DNA): TGCAGTGCTAGTGGACAGTCGGCCTACGAGCAGTACTTC. Translated: CSASGQSAYEQYF.

This clonotype has a single count. J is TRBJ2-4 and V is TRBV7-2; TRBD2 agrees at 9 bases. TRBJ2-7 explains the end of the DNA better; the J call may be wrong. The CDR3 is 14 amino acids. In germline, CDR1 is SGHTA, CDR2 FQGNSA. CDR3 loop: CASSLLREGREQYF. The CDR3 DNA follows: TGTGCCAGCAGCTTGTTGCGGGAGGGCCGCGAGCAGTACTTC.

This clonotype appeared a few times. The V gene is TRBV5-1, the J gene TRBJ1-1, with 7 positions matching TRBD1. The ends lost 3 bases at V and 1 base at J; junction bases unmatched: 3. The CDR3 sequence is 14 residues long. CDR1 SGHRS and CDR2 YFSETQ come from the germline V gene. The CDR3 DNA sequence: TGCGCCAGCAGCTGGGGGACAGCGAACACTGAAGCTTTCTTT. Translating gives CASSWGTANTEAFF.

This clonotype came up many times. The chain has TRBV10-3 and TRBJ2-7; a possible D gene is TRBD1 (6 bases). The CDR3 runs 14 residues. Germline lookup yields CDR1 ENHRY and CDR2 SYGVKD. V was clipped by 8 bases and J by 5 bases, with 19 bases between them. The chain's CDR3 is CAIAEGEMNDEQYF. CDR3 DNA sequence: TGTGCCATCGCTGAGGGGGAGATGAACGACGAGCAGTACTTC.

The chain recombines TRBV25-1 with TRBJ2-5; D not resolved. The V gene lost 9 bases and the J gene lost 11 bases, with 19 bases spanning the gap. Germline CDR1 is MGHDK and CDR2 is SYGVNS. The CDR3 contains 12 residues. The CDR3 loop reads CARRTLLKSQYF. CDR3 DNA: TGTGCCAGAAGGACCCTCCTCAAAAGTCAGTACTTC.

The rearrangement uses TRBV29-1 and TRBJ2-2; tentative D call: TRBD1 (6 bases). V lost 5 bases and J 7 bases, leaving 17 bases between the germline ends. The CDR3 runs 14 residues. The germline V gene encodes CDR1 SQVTM and CDR2 ANQGSEA. The CDR3 loop is CSVRNSGEGGELFF. The DNA of the CDR3 is TGCAGCGTTCGCAACTCAGGGGAAGGCGGGGAGCTGTTTTTT.

The sample holds a few counts of this clonotype. The V call is TRBV9, the J call TRBJ2-2, with D unresolved. Germline V CDR1 and CDR2: SGDLS, YYNGEE. This CDR3 is built from 16 residues. Trimming left V 0 bases short and J 0 bases short, with 9 bases between. DNA for the CDR3: TGTGCCAGCAGCGTAGAGGCAGGCACGAACACCGGGGAGCTGTTTTTT. This sequence encodes CASSVEAGTNTGELFF.

This clonotype has more than one count but fewer than ten. This rearrangement joins TRBV24-1 to TRBJ2-1, with 7 bases lining up with TRBD1. Germline V gene data show CDR1 as KGHDR and CDR2 as SFDVKD. With V trimmed by 4 bases and J by 5 bases, 7 bases remained unmatched. CDR3 length: 15 residues. CDR3 sequence: CATSESRDSNNEQFF. The CDR3 DNA follows: TGTGCCACCAGTGAGAGCCGGGACAGCAACAATGAGCAGTTCTTC.

This clonotype was detected only a few times. CDR3 in amino acids: CASSQDSAGAYEQYF. The CDR3 coding sequence is TGCGCCAGCAGCCAAGATTCAGCGGGAGCCTACGAGCAGTACTTC. The chain combines TRBV4-3 with TRBJ2-7; 8 nucleotides agree with TRBD2. The germline CDR1 and CDR2 sequences are LGHNA and YSLEER. CDR3 length equals 15 residues. After removal of 0 bases from V and 2 bases from J, the junction contained 3 bases not matched to a gene.

The CDR3 DNA reads as TGCGCCAGCAGCCCCAAGAGGCTTCCCTCATATGGCTACACCTTC. This gives the protein CASSPKRLPSYGYTF. The chain carries TRBV5-1 and TRBJ1-2; no definite D call. There are 15 residues in the CDR3. Germline V gene sequence: CDR1 SGHRS, CDR2 YFSETQ. V dropped 4 bases and J dropped 5 bases, with 18 bases sitting between them.

V is TRBV6-5 and J is TRBJ1-1; 12 nucleotides match TRBD1. CDR3 length equals 15 residues. The V gene end was trimmed by 6 bases and the J gene end by 5 bases; junction bases not matched to a gene: 7. The germline gives CDR1 MNHEY, CDR2 SVGAGI. This chain's CDR3 is CASRGQGATRTEAFF. The DNA of the CDR3 is TGTGCCAGCAGGGGACAGGGGGCGACGAGAACTGAAGCTTTCTTT.

The chain employs TRBV4-1 and TRBJ1-2; 9 bases map to TRBD1. The germline V gene has CDR1 MGHRA and CDR2 YSYEKL. The V gene end was trimmed by 0 bases and the J gene end by 7 bases; junction bases not matched to a gene: 3. The CDR3 is made up of 14 amino acids. CDR3 amino acids: CASSQDGTGCGYTF. CDR3 in DNA: TGCGCCAGCAGCCAAGATGGGACAGGGTGTGGCTACACCTTC.

This clonotype was counted once. CDR3 DNA sequence: TGTGCCAGCACCCTCGGGGCCGTGGACACTGAAGCTTTCTTT. This sequence encodes CASTLGAVDTEAFF. The rearrangement uses TRBV12-3 or TRBV12-4 and TRBJ1-1; D is possibly TRBD1 (5 bases). V was pared by 7 bases and J by 3 bases, with 15 bases between. The CDR3 contains 14 residues.

The rearrangement links TRBV29-1 to TRBJ1-2, with D hard to call. The ends were cut back, 1 base at V and 3 bases at J, with 15 bases in the middle. Per germline, CDR1 SQVTM and CDR2 ANQGSEA. The CDR3 runs 15 residues. The CDR3 DNA is TGCAGCGTTGAAGGAGGGATGGTTTCTGACTATGGCTACACCTTC. Translated, it gives CSVEGGMVSDYGYTF.

This clonotype was seen only once. The chain couples TRBV7-2 to TRBJ1-5; D unresolved. The CDR3 covers 15 residues. Trimming took off 1 base at V and 2 bases at J, with 9 bases between the two ends. From germline, CDR1 is SGHTA and CDR2 FQGNSA. The CDR3 sequence is CASSLGQNGNQPQHF. CDR3 coding DNA: TGTGCCAGCAGCTTAGGGCAGAATGGCAATCAGCCCCAGCATTTT.

In this sample, this clonotype turned up a few times. The chain uses TRBV27 and TRBJ1-4; the D gene is possibly TRBD1 (5 bases). From germline, CDR1 is MNHEY and CDR2 SMNVEV (reference sequence). V shed 5 bases and J shed 8 bases, with 15 bases lying between them. The CDR3 is made up of 14 amino acids. The DNA of the CDR3 is TGTGCCAGCAGTCCCCGGGACGGAGGAGAAAAACTGTTTTTT. Protein: CASSPRDGGEKLFF.

Written as DNA, the CDR3 is TGCAGTGCCTCCTGGGCAGGGAGAGGCACTGAAGCTTTCTTT. Amino acids: CSASWAGRGTEAFF. This rearrangement joins TRBV20-1 to TRBJ1-1, with D perhaps matching TRBD1 (5 bases). The germline CDR1 and CDR2 sequences are DFQATT and SNEGSKA (reference sequence). The CDR3 has 14 amino acids. V was clipped by 6 bases and J by 4 bases, with 18 bases between them.

The sample holds a few counts of this clonotype. As DNA, the CDR3 is TGTGCCACCAGCAGACGGACAGAGCAGCCCCAGCATTTT. It codes for CATSRRTEQPQHF. This chain connects TRBV15 to TRBJ1-5; possible D gene TRBD1, 6 bases. V was shortened by 2 bases and J by 7 bases, with 9 bases between the two germline ends. The V gene's germline CDR1 is LNHNV and CDR2 YYDKDF (reference sequence). The CDR3 has 13 amino acids.

The chain is built from TRBV20-1 and TRBJ2-1; D is perhaps TRBD2 (6 bases). The CDR3 runs to 15 residues. V was trimmed by 5 bases and J by 6 bases, leaving 20 bases between them. Germline V CDR1 and CDR2: DFQATT, SNEGSKA (reference sequence). The DNA for the CDR3 is TGCAGTGCTGACGGCGGGGATACAACCCTCAATGAGCAGTTCTTC. Translating gives CSADGGDTTLNEQFF.

This clonotype was observed a handful of times. The chain is built from TRBV4-1 and TRBJ2-7, with 7 bases identical to TRBD1. Trimming took 5 bases from V and 3 from J; bases not matched to a gene: 7. Germline CDR1 reads MGHRA; CDR2 reads YSYEKL. CDR3 size: 14 residues. The CDR3 reads CASSLYRGNYEQYF. The DNA of the CDR3 is TGCGCCAGCAGCTTATACAGGGGAAACTACGAGCAGTACTTC.

This clonotype was found a few times. This chain connects TRBV20-1 to TRBJ2-4, with D possibly being TRBD1 (6 bases). V was clipped by 3 bases and J by 5 bases, with 8 bases between them. This CDR3 comprises 12 residues. The V gene's germline CDR1 is DFQATT and CDR2 SNEGSKA (reference sequence). The CDR3, as DNA: TGCAGTGCTAGTCCAGGGGAAAACATTCAGTACTTC. This translates into CSASPGENIQYF.